This T cell receptor (beta chain) was recorded in a study of blood T cell repertoires in COVID-19. Looking at the study overall: The United States, Italy and Spain supplied acute and convalescent COVID-19 samples. The analysed material was cDNA or gDNA that came from T cells, B-cell-depleted T cells, or PBMCs.

Produced via immunoSEQ multiplex PCR; TCRdb's table is partial and in-frame only. The data show a few hundred thousand clones, roughly 80% seen once. This clone was observed a single time. Germline V gives CDR1 GTSNPN, CDR2 SVGIG (reference sequence). V was shortened by 2 bases and J by 1 base, with 14 bases between the two germline ends. CDR3 length: 15 amino acids. Sequencing used peripheral blood. This sequence joins TRBV30 and TRBJ2-5; perhaps TRBD1 as D (5 bases). This receptor was identified in a woman of 80 years or more with acute or convalescent COVID-19. DNA for the CDR3: TGTGCCTGGAGTTCTGGGCAGGGCAGCCAAGAGACCCAGTACTTC. Translated: CAWSSGQGSQETQYF.